The present T cell receptor (beta chain) was sequenced within a study of OX40 agonist ivuxolimab in advanced cancers. The CDR3 has 17 residues. CDR1 SGDLS and CDR2 YYNGEE come from the germline V gene. V was clipped by 3 bases and J by 0 bases, with 16 bases between them. Profiling relied on immunoSEQ multiplex PCR, and the TCRdb table lists in-frame clones only, not all of them. In the table there are tens of thousands of clones, approximately 90% of which are singletons. Study conclusions and caveats: Partial responders at 0.1-3.0 mg/kg had among the lowest clonal expansion.

Regarding this clone: Its antigen is not known.

The chain carries TRBV9 and TRBJ2-1; TRBD2 might be the D (5 bases). The starting material was CD4+ or CD8+ T cells sorted from blood, obtained in a trial of the OX40 agonist ivuxolimab. The origin of this receptor is an adult with an advanced solid tumor such as melanoma, head and neck, liver or kidney cancer. The DNA for the CDR3 is TGTGCCAGCAGCGCCGCTACTAGGTCAAGCTCCTACAATGAGCAGTTCTTC. Translation gives CASSAATRSSSYNEQFF.